The clone carrying this TCR beta chain was recorded a few times. This entry comes from a study of cytomegalovirus exposure and HLA in healthy donors. The primer mix had 60 Vbeta and 13 Jbeta primers. The assay was immunoSEQ multiplex PCR, and TCRdb's table has in-frame clones only and misses some. The table lists 85,000 to 130,000 clones, less than 85% of them singletons. Germline assignment: CDR1 LGHNA and CDR2 YNFKEQ. The V end was cut by 0 bases, the J end by 4 bases, with 15 bases between. The CDR3 totals 16 residues. This TCR came from a man aged 60-69 years in good health and CMV-seronegative. The chain joins TRBV4-2 to TRBJ1-1, with D hard to call. The sample was PBMCs. The CDR3 DNA reads as TGTGCCAGCAGCCAAGAAGGGAGGCAGGCCGTCACTGAAGCTTTCTTT. It yields the protein CASSQEGRQAVTEAFF.